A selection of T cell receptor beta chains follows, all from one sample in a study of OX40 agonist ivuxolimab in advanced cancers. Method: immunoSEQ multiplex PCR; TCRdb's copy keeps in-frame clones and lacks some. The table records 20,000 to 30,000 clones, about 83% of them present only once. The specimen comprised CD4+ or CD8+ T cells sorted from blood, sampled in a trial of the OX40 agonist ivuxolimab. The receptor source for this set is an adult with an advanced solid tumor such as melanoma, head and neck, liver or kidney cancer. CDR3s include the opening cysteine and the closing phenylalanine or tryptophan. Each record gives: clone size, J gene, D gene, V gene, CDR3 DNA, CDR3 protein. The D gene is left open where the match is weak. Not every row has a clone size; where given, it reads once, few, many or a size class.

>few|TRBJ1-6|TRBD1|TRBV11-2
TGTGCCAGCAGCATACCAGGACAGGGCGATAATTCACCCCTCCACTTT
CASSIPGQGDNSPLHF
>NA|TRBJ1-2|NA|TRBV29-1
TGCAGCGGGATCGAGGATCCCTATGGCTACACCTTC
CSGIEDPYGYTF
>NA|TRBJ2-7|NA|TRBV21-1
TGTGCCAGCAGCAAATCCCCGCAGGGATTGGCCTACGAGCAGTACTTC
CASSKSPQGLAYEQYF
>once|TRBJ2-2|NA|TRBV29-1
TGCAGCGTTGAAGATAAGTGGGGCGCGAACACCGGGGAGCTGTTTTTT
CSVEDKWGANTGELFF
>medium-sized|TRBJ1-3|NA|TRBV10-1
TGCGCCAGCAGTGCGGGTCGGGGCGACTCTGGAAACACCATATATTTT
CASSAGRGDSGNTIYF
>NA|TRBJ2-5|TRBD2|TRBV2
TGTGCCAGCAGTTGGAGCGGGGGGGTTGGTGAGACCCAGTACTTC
CASSWSGGVGETQYF
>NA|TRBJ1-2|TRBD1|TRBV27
TGTGCCAGCAGGCCTTCGGGACAGCTCGTCTATGGCTACACCTTC
CASRPSGQLVYGYTF
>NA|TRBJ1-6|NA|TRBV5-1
TGCGCCAGCAGCTTCCGGGGACCCATTAGAGATAATTCACCCCTCCACTTT
CASSFRGPIRDNSPLHF
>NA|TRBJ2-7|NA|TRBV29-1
TGCAGCGTTGCAGGGTTAAGCTCCTACGAGCAGTACTTC
CSVAGLSSYEQYF
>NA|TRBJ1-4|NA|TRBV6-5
TGTGCCAGCAGGGGGGACGGAACAACTAATGAAAAACTGTTTTTT
CASRGDGTTNEKLFF
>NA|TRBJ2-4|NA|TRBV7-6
TGTGCCAGCAGCTTAGCCAGGGCGGGAAACATTCAGTACTTC
CASSLARAGNIQYF
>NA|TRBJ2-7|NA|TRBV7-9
TGTGCCAGCAGCTTAAGGGGATACTACGAGCAGTACTTC
CASSLRGYYEQYF
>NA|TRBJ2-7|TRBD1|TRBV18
TGTGCCAGCTCACCAGGGGGGACAGGATCCTACGAGCAGTACTTC
CASSPGGTGSYEQYF
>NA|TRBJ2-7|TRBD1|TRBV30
TGTGCCTGGAGGCCGGGACAGGGGTACGAGCAGTACTTC
CAWRPGQGYEQYF
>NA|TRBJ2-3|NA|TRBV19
TGTGCCAGTAGTATGGGGGCGGGGACATCAGATACGCAGTATTTT
CASSMGAGTSDTQYF
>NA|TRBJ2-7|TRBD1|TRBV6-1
TGTGCCAGCATTAAACAACGGACAGGAGAGTACGAGCAGTACTTC
CASIKQRTGEYEQYF
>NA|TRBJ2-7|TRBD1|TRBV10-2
TGCGCCAGCAGGACAGGGGGCTACGAGCAGTACTTC
CASRTGGYEQYF
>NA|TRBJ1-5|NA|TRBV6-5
TGTGCCAGCAGTACCCTCCTGGAGGAAAATCAGCCCCAGCATTTT
CASSTLLEENQPQHF
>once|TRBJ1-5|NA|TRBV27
TGTGCCAGCAGTTTATCATGGGGGGAGAATCAGCCCCAGCATTTT
CASSLSWGENQPQHF
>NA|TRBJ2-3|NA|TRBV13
TGTGCCAGCAGTGTCCAGGGGACGTTCACAGATACGCAGTATTTT
CASSVQGTFTDTQYF
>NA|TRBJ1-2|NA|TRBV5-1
TGCGCCAGCAGCTTGGATTTCGACGGTCCAGAGCAGGGCTACACCTTC
CASSLDFDGPEQGYTF
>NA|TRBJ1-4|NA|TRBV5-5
TGTGCCAGCAGCTTGGACTTCATGGATGAAAAACTGTTTTTT
CASSLDFMDEKLFF
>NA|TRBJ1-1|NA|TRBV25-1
TGTGCCAGCAGTGAGGGACCTGCGAACACTGAAGCTTTCTTT
CASSEGPANTEAFF
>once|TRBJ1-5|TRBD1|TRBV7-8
TGTGCCAGCAGCGGGACAGCTTATAGCAATCAGCCCCAGCATTTT
CASSGTAYSNQPQHF
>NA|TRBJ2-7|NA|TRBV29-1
TGCAGCGTTGAGTTAGGGAGTCCCTACGAGCAGTACTTC
CSVELGSPYEQYF
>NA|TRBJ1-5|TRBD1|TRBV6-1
TGTGCCAGCAGGGGACAGGGACACAATCAGCCCCAGCATTTT
CASRGQGHNQPQHF
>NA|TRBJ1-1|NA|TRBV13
TGTGCCAGCAGTGAAGCAGGGCGCCCCCAAAAAGCTTTCTTT
CASSEAGRPQKAFF
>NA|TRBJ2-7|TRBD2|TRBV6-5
TGTGCCAGCAGTCGGACTAGTATGGACTACGAGCAGTACTTC
CASSRTSMDYEQYF
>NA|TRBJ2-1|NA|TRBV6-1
TGTGCCAGCAGTGAAGCAAGGGGTGAGCAGTTCTTC
CASSEARGEQFF
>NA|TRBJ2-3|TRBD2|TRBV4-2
TGTGCCAGCAGCCAAGGTCCCGGGGTTAGCGGGGGGTTTGATACGCAGTATTTT
CASSQGPGVSGGFDTQYF
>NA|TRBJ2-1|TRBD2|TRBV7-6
TGTGCCAGCAGCTACCGGACTAGCGGGGGCGATGAGCAGTTCTTC
CASSYRTSGGDEQFF
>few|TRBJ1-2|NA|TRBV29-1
TGCAGCGTTGATGTGAGAAACTATGGCTACACCTTC
CSVDVRNYGYTF
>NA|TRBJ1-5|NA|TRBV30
TGTGCCTGGAGTGAGGGTGATGATCAGCCCCAGCATTTT
CAWSEGDDQPQHF
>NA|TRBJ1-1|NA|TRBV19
TGTGCCAGTAGTATAGGAGGGGCGGGCACTGAAGCTTTCTTT
CASSIGGAGTEAFF
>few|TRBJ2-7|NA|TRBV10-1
TGCGCCAGCAGTGGTGACAGGGCGGGGGAGCAGTACTTC
CASSGDRAGEQYF